Listed here are 10 T cell receptor beta chains from one sample, sequenced in a study of response to subunit inactivated influenza vaccine. From the RT-PCR reads, TCRdb called clonotypes with MiXCR, one entry per CDR3 protein. Counted here are roughly 540,000 distinct CDR3 sequences, under 30% occurring once; the ten biggest clones make up 2.5% to 3%. These data also featured in a second study, about T cells expressing NK-cell markers. That source adds: As the method of synthesis, 5'RACE template switching with UMIs yielded TCR beta cDNA.

Sequenced here: CD4+ T cells sorted from PBMCs, sampled roughly 12 days after vaccination. The receptors stem from a man in his forties or fifties who received an inactivated influenza vaccine.

This clonotype has just a few counts. The chain links TRBV6-1 to TRBJ1-6; D is undetermined. Germline lookup yields CDR1 MNHNS and CDR2 SASEGT. Trimming took off 6 bases at V and 7 bases at J, with 16 bases between the two ends. CDR3 size: 15 residues. CDR3 DNA: TGTGCCAGCAGCTCTGGATCAGTGGGGAATTCACCCCTCCACTTT. Its protein product is CASSSGSVGNSPLHF.

V usage is TRBV11-2 and J usage is TRBJ1-4; D remains ambiguous. The CDR3 has 15 amino acids. The germline V gene has CDR1 SGHAT and CDR2 FQNNGV. V lost 5 bases to trimming and J lost 3 bases, with 13 bases between them. This CDR3 is CASSPVGPSNEKLFF. In DNA form, the CDR3 reads TGTGCCAGCAGCCCCGTGGGTCCTTCTAATGAAAAACTGTTTTTT.

This clonotype was seen a handful of times. The V call is TRBV4-2, the J call TRBJ2-5, with 15 nucleotides matching TRBD2. Germline V gene lookup returns CDR1 LGHNA and CDR2 YNFKEQ. The J segment lost 5 bases and the V segment lost 4 bases, leaving 8 bases of the junction unmatched. This CDR3 contains 17 residues. CDR3 sequence: CASSRGLAGGPRETQYF. As DNA, the CDR3 is TGTGCCAGCAGCCGCGGACTAGCGGGGGGGCCGAGGGAGACCCAGTACTTC.

This chain links TRBV5-5 with TRBJ2-7; D is perhaps TRBD1 (6 bases). This CDR3 contains 16 residues. Per germline, CDR1 SGHKS and CDR2 YYEKEE (reference sequence). Trimming removed 0 bases from V and 2 bases from J, with 15 bases in between. The CDR3 DNA reads TGTGCCAGCAGCTTGGCTTCCAGGGGCCTAGCCTACGAGCAGTACTTC. Translation gives CASSLASRGLAYEQYF.

This clonotype came up a few times. This chain connects TRBV5-1 to TRBJ2-3; TRBD1 matches at 8 bases. CDR3 size: 15 residues. The V and J ends lost 5 bases and 0 bases, in that order; junction bases with no gene match: 5. CDR1 SGHRS and CDR2 YFSETQ come from the germline V gene. CDR3 DNA sequence: TGCGCCAGCAGACGACAGGGGTTTAGCACAGATACGCAGTATTTT. It yields the protein CASRRQGFSTDTQYF.

This clonotype was observed a few times. V gene TRBV4-3 combines with J gene TRBJ2-5; weak D call: TRBD2 (6 bases). The CDR3 length is 17 residues. The ends were cut back, 0 bases at V and 3 bases at J, with 17 bases in the middle. Germline CDR1 and CDR2: LGHNA and YSLEER. The CDR3 DNA reads TGCGCCAGCAGCCAAGATTTTGGGGGGTGGACAAAAGAGACCCAGTACTTC. This gives the protein CASSQDFGGWTKETQYF.

The rearrangement joins TRBV12-1 to TRBJ2-7; the D call of TRBD2 is as the table states it, not checked on the DNA. TRBV12-1 is a pseudogene segment. The CDR3 extends over 11 amino acids. The CDR3 nucleotides are TGTGCCAGTTTTGCAGGGCCTGAGCAGTACTTC. The encoded protein is CASFAGPEQYF.

This clonotype was picked up a small number of times. This chain uses TRBV4-3 with TRBJ2-1; TRBD2 matches at 16 bases. Trimming at V came to 3 bases and at J to 6 bases, leaving 8 bases not matched to a gene. Germline loops: CDR1 LGHNA, CDR2 YSLEER. The CDR3 extends over 18 amino acids. The CDR3 sequence: CASSHFPGTSGRANEQFF. CDR3 DNA sequence: TGCGCCAGCAGCCATTTTCCCGGGACTAGCGGGAGGGCCAATGAGCAGTTCTTC.

The CDR3 DNA follows: TGTGCCAGCAGTTGGGGGACAGGGGGCGCGTTTGACTACGAGCAGTACTTC. Translation gives CASSWGTGGAFDYEQYF. The rearrangement links TRBV6-2 or TRBV6-3 to TRBJ2-7, with 12 bases aligning to TRBD1. J was trimmed by 3 bases and V by 4 bases; bases with no gene match: 10. The CDR3 spans 17 residues. CDR1 is MNHEY and CDR2 is SVGEGT in the germline V gene.

J is TRBJ2-3 and V is TRBV5-5, with 10 nucleotides matching TRBD2. Losses at the gene ends were 1 base for V and 0 bases for J; bases not matched to a gene: 8. The CDR3 covers 18 residues. Per germline, CDR1 SGHKS and CDR2 YYEKEE (reference sequence). CDR3 in amino acids: CASSLPLAGSSSTDTQYF. The CDR3 bases are TGTGCCAGCAGCTTGCCACTAGCGGGGTCTAGTAGCACAGATACGCAGTATTTT.